Given below is one T cell receptor (beta chain) in context. The record originates from a study of patients and donors after allogeneic stem cell transplantation. The CDR3 length is 13 residues. In germline, CDR1 is SGHRS, CDR2 YFSETQ. Trimming shortened V by 3 bases and J by 5 bases, and 8 bases separated the two germline ends. TCRdb re-called the RT-PCR reads through MiXCR, storing one row per CDR3 protein. The sample holds about 960,000 distinct CDR3 sequences; over 15% are singletons and the top ten take around 6%. The specimen was blood, either unsorted or a sorted T cell fraction (not recorded which). The TCR was taken from a human donor who was either an allogeneic HSCT recipient or a stem cell or donor lymphocyte infusion donor (not recorded which). It is not recorded whose cells these are; they may come from a transplant donor. The V call is TRBV5-1, the J call TRBJ1-4; possibly TRBD1 for D (6 bases). CDR3 loop: CASSSGDNEKLFF. DNA for the CDR3: TGCGCCAGCAGCTCAGGGGACAATGAAAAACTGTTTTTT.